The present TCR beta chain was sequenced within a study of blood T cell repertoires in COVID-19. The assay was immunoSEQ multiplex PCR, and TCRdb's table has in-frame clones only and misses some. The data hold 250,000 to 300,000 clones, with roughly nine tenths observed a single time. The CDR3 covers 13 residues. Looked up from germline, CDR1 is MNHNY and CDR2 is SVGAGI (reference sequence). This TCR came from a woman under 40 with COVID-19, enrolled during active disease. The V gene is TRBV6-6, the J gene TRBJ1-4; 7 bases fit TRBD1. Sequencing input: peripheral blood. The CDR3 sequence: CVTQGGLNEKLFF. The CDR3 DNA follows: TGTGTTACCCAAGGGGGCTTGAATGAAAAACTGTTTTTT.